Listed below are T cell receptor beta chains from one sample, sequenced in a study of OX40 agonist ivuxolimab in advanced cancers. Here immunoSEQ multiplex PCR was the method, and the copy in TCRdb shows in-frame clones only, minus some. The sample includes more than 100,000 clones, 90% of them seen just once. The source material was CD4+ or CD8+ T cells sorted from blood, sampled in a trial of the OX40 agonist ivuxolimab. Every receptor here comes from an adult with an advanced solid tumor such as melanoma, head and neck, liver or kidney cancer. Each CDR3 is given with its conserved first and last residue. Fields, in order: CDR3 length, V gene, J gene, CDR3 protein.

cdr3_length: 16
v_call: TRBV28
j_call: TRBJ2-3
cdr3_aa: CASSSLAGWLADTQYF

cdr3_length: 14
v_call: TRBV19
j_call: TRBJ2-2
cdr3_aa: CASSRQGASGELFF

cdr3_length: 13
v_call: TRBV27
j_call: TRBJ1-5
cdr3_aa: CASSYKDNQPQHF

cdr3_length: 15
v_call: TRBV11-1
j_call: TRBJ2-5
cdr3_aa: CASSPREGARETQYF

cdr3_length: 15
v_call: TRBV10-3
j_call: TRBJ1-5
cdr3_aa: CAISESDRTNQPQHF

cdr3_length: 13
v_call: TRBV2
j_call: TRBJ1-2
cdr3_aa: CASSEDRTYGYTF

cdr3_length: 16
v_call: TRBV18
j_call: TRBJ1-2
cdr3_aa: CASSPLGTGGFYGYTF

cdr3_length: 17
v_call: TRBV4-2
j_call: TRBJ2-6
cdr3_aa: CASSQLSSGGGANVLTF

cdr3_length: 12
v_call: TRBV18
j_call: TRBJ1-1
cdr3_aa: CASWQDRAEAFF

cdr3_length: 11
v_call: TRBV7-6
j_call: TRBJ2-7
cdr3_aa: CASSLSYEQYF

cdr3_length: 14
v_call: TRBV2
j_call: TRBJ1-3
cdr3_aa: CASSMNQAGNTIYF

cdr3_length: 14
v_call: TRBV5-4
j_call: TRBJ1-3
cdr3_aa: CASSLDSQRNTIYF

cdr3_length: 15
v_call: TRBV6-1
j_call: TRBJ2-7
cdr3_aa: CASRGDRVSTYEQYF

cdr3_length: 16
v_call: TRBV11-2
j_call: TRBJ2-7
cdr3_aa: CASSSRGGFRAYEQYF

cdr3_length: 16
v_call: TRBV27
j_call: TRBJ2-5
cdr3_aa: CASSSRLAGVGETQYF

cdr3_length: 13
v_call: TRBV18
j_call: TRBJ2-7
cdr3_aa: CASCPGQGNEQYF

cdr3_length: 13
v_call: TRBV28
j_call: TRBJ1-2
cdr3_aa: CASSPGQSYGYTF

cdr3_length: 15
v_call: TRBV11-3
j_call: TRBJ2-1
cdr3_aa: CASSPADRTNNEQFF

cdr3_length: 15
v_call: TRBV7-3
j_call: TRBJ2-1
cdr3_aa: CASSFGTSGWNEQFF

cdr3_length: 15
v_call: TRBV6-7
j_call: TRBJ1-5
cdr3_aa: CASSYSQDSNQPQHF

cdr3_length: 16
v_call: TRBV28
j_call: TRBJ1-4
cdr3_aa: CASSSPQRATNEKLFF

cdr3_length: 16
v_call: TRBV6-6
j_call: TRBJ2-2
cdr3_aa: CASSTEGTGTTGELFF

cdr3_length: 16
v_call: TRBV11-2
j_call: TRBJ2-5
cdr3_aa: CASSQGLAGVAETQYF

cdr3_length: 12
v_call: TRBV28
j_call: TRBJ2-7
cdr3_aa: CASSFTLNEQYF

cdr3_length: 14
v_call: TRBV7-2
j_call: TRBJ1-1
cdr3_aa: CASSPRRGDTEAFF

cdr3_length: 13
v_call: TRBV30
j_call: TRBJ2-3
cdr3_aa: CAWSAPWADAQYF

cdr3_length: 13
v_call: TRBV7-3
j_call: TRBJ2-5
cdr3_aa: CASSLTAQETQYF

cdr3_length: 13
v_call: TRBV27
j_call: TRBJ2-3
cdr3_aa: CASRSELRDTQYF

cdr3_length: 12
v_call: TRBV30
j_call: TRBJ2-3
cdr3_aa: CACNLRGDTQYF

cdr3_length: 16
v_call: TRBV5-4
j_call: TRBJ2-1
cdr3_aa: CASSLDGTQRYNEQFF

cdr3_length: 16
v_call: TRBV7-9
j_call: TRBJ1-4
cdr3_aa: CASSLRGAGHQEKLFF

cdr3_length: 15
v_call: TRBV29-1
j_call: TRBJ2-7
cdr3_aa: CSVAPSGQGKYEQYF

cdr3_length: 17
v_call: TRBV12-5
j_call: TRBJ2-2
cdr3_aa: CASGLVLVGANTGELFF

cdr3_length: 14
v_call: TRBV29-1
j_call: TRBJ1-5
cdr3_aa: CSVLPVGGNQPQHF

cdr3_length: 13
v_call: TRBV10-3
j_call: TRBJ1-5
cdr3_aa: CAINAGQGQPQHF

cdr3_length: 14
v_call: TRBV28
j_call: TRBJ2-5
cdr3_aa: CASRTSGSSETQYF

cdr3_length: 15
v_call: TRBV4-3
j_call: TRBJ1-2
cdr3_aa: CASSQEGSTDYGYTF

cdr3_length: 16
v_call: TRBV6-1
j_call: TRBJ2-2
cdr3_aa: CASSDTGGRDTGELFF

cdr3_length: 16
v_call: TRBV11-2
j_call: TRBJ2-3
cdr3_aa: CASSPPSGRRTDTQYF

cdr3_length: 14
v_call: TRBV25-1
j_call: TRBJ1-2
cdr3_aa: CASSPGQGSTGYTF

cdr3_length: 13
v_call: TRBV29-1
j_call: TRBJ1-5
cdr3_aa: CSVRPDSNQPQHF

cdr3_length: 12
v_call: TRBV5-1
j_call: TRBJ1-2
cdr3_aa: CASAGRGFGYTF

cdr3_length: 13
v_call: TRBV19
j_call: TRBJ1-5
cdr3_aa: CASSPGFNQPQHF

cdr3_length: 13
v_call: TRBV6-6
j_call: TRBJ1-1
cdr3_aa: CATRQGMGTEAFF

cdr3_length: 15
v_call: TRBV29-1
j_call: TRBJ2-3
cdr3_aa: CSVEGTSGNTDTQYF

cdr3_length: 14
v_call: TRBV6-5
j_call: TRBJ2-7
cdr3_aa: CASSPDLTGNEQYF